The rows below give T cell receptor beta chains drawn from one sample of a study of tissue T cells after allogeneic stem cell transplantation. Clones were sequenced by immunoSEQ multiplex PCR, and TCRdb holds only the in-frame ones, with some missing. The sample contains under 1,200 clones, about 39% of which appear only once. The specimen comprised stomach tissue, sampled at autopsy. These receptors came from a female patient between 40 and 69 years old with steroid-refractory graft-versus-host disease after an allogeneic stem cell transplant. Some T cells may trace back to the graft donor. Both conserved end residues are part of each CDR3. A D gene is named only where the DNA matches it firmly. The size of a clone is reported for some rows only, either as once, few or many, or as a class for expanded clones.

j_gene | d_gene | v_gene | abundance | CDR3nt | CDR3aa
TRBJ1-2 | TRBD1 | TRBV7-9 | - | TGTGCCACCCGGGGCAGGGGGCCTGGCTACACCTTC | CATRGRGPGYTF
TRBJ2-7 | TRBD1 | TRBV5-1 | - | TGCGCCAGCAGCTTGGGGCAGGGGGCGAACGAGCAGTACTTC | CASSLGQGANEQYF
TRBJ2-7 | TRBD2 | TRBV2 | medium-sized | TGTGCCAGCAGGGGCGGGTGGGCTAGCGGACGAGGAGAGCAGTACTTC | CASRGGWASGRGEQYF
TRBJ1-2 | - | TRBV21-1 | medium-sized | TGTGCCAGCAGCGTAAACCAGGGGACCTATGGCTACACCTTC | CASSVNQGTYGYTF
TRBJ2-7 | - | TRBV19 | - | TGTGCCAGTAGTCCATACAGGGCGGTCAGGCAGTACTTC | CASSPYRAVRQYF
TRBJ1-6 | - | TRBV30 | - | TGTGCCTGGAGTGTTCTGAGCTCCTATAATTCACCCCTCCACTTT | CAWSVLSSYNSPLHF
TRBJ1-5 | TRBD1 | TRBV19 | - | TGTGCAAGTAGGGATCGAGACAGGGGGCGGCGGCCCCAGCATTTT | CASRDRDRGRRPQHF
TRBJ2-3 | - | TRBV7-2 | - | TGTGCCAGCAGCTTAGGAAGCTATCTCACAGATACGCAGTATTTT | CASSLGSYLTDTQYF
TRBJ1-3 | - | TRBV7-8 | large | TGTGCCAGCAGCCCCGGGACACTCTCTGGAAACACCATATATTTT | CASSPGTLSGNTIYF
TRBJ2-7 | TRBD1 | TRBV5-5 | - | TGTGCCAGCAGTACCGGGACAGGGAGGGGGGAGCAGTACTTC | CASSTGTGRGEQYF
TRBJ2-4 | TRBD1 | TRBV7-2 | - | TGTGCCAGCAGCCCTGGGACAGGGGGGGACATTCAGTACTTC | CASSPGTGGDIQYF
TRBJ2-5 | - | TRBV5-5 | - | TGTGCCAGCAGCGTAGGGGGACTTGAAGAGACCCAGTACTTC | CASSVGGLEETQYF
TRBJ2-7 | - | TRBV7-6 | - | TGTGCCAGCAGCACCCCGGGGTTCTCCTACGAGCAGTACTTC | CASSTPGFSYEQYF
TRBJ1-2 | - | TRBV9 | - | TGTGCCAGCAGCCCCTCTTATGGCTACACCTTC | CASSPSYGYTF
TRBJ1-4 | - | TRBV19 | medium-sized | TGTGCCAGTAGTCGGCTTTCTTCAACTAATGAAAAACTGTTTTTT | CASSRLSSTNEKLFF
TRBJ2-7 | - | TRBV5-1 | - | TGTGCCAGCAGCTCTTCCCCGTGGGGAGACTCCTACGAGCAGTACTTC | CASSSSPWGDSYEQYF
TRBJ2-7 | - | TRBV5-6 | - | TGTGCCAGCAGCTTACGACAGATTCCCTACGAGCAGTACTTC | CASSLRQIPYEQYF
TRBJ1-2 | - | TRBV7-8 | few | TGTGCCAGCAGCGCCCACCGGGACAACTATGGCTACACCTTC | CASSAHRDNYGYTF
TRBJ2-7 | - | TRBV19 | - | TGTGCCAGTAGTACCCGCAGGGGGGAATACGAGCAGTACTTC | CASSTRRGEYEQYF
TRBJ2-2 | TRBD1 | TRBV29-1 | - | TGCAGCGTGGGGGACAGGGGGCCGTTCGCGAACACCGGGGAGCTGTTTTTT | CSVGDRGPFANTGELFF
TRBJ1-2 | TRBD1 | TRBV10-3 | few | TGTGCCATCAGTTTCGACAGGGGGGGCTACACCTTC | CAISFDRGGYTF
TRBJ1-2 | - | TRBV3-1/TRBV3-2 | few | TGTGCCAGCAGCCAAGGAGGCAGGGGCTATGGCTACACCTTC | CASSQGGRGYGYTF
TRBJ1-1 | - | TRBV12-5 | few | TGTGCTAGTGGTTTGCGGGGGGCTTGGTACACTGAAGCTTTCTTT | CASGLRGAWYTEAFF
TRBJ1-5 | - | TRBV6-1 | few | TGTGCCAGCAGTGAATTGGAGGCCCATTTTGGCAATCAGCCCCAGCATTTT | CASSELEAHFGNQPQHF
TRBJ2-5 | - | TRBV12-3/TRBV12-4 | few | TGTGCCAGCAGATTTCAAACCCAGGAGACCCAGTACTTC | CASRFQTQETQYF
TRBJ1-2 | TRBD1 | TRBV24-1 | few | TGTGCCACCAGTGCCTGGGAGGGACAGATCCATGGCTACACCTTC | CATSAWEGQIHGYTF
TRBJ1-5 | - | TRBV4-1 | - | TGCGCCAGCAGCCAACGAGGAAGAGGACAGCCCCAGCATTTT | CASSQRGRGQPQHF
TRBJ1-2 | TRBD1 | TRBV5-4 | large | TGTGCCAGCAGCTTGGCTACAGGGGCTGGCTACACCTTC | CASSLATGAGYTF
TRBJ1-3 | - | TRBV19 | - | TGTGCCAGTGGGGTGCCTGGAAACACCATATATTTT | CASGVPGNTIYF
TRBJ2-1 | - | TRBV5-6 | few | TGTGCCAGCAGCCAAACGAACAATGAGCAGTTCTTC | CASSQTNNEQFF
TRBJ2-7 | - | TRBV19 | - | TGTGCCAGTAGTATGACAGGTGGGAACGAGCAGTACTTC | CASSMTGGNEQYF
TRBJ2-2 | - | TRBV27 | - | TGTGCCAGCCGAACAGGGTTCGACACCGGGGAGCTGTTTTTT | CASRTGFDTGELFF
TRBJ1-6 | TRBD1 | TRBV6-5 | few | TGTGCCAGCCAACAGGGGGGTGCTTTTAATTCACCCCTCCACTTT | CASQQGGAFNSPLHF
TRBJ1-4 | - | TRBV30 | few | TGTGCCTACGGGACACTTGATGAAAAACTGTTTTTT | CAYGTLDEKLFF
TRBJ1-2 | - | TRBV29-1 | few | TGCAGCGTAAAACAGGGCCCTGGCTATGGCTACACCTTC | CSVKQGPGYGYTF
TRBJ1-6 | - | TRBV7-9 | - | TGTGCCAGCAGCTTTGGAGGGGGTGGTTCACCCCTCCACTTT | CASSFGGGGSPLHF
TRBJ2-7 | TRBD1 | TRBV4-2 | - | TGTGCCAGCAGCCAAGGATGGAAACAGGGGGAGCAGTACTTC | CASSQGWKQGEQYF
TRBJ1-5 | - | TRBV5-1 | few | TGCGCCAGCAGCCCCGGGGGGGGCAGGCAGCCCCAGCATTTT | CASSPGGGRQPQHF
TRBJ1-1 | - | TRBV9 | - | TGTGCCAGCAGCCCCGACGGCTTCGTCGTGAACACTGAAGCTTTCTTT | CASSPDGFVVNTEAFF
TRBJ2-2 | TRBD2 | TRBV10-3 | - | TGTGCCATCAGTGAGTCGCTAGCGGGAGAAACCGGGGAGCTGTTTTTT | CAISESLAGETGELFF
TRBJ1-1 | - | TRBV19 | medium-sized | TGTGCCAGTAGTAAAGTGGTGATGAACACTGAAGCTTTCTTT | CASSKVVMNTEAFF
TRBJ1-2 | - | TRBV27 | - | TGTGCCAGCAGTGTCCGTGGGACTTATGGCTACACCTTC | CASSVRGTYGYTF
TRBJ2-7 | - | TRBV18 | few | TGTGCCAGCTCACCTGTGACGGCCCCTGCGCACTTC | CASSPVTAPAHF
TRBJ1-2 | TRBD1 | TRBV13 | once | TGTGCCAGCAACCCCCCAAGGGGGCGGGGTGGCTACACCTTC | CASNPPRGRGGYTF
TRBJ1-2 | TRBD1 | TRBV6-5 | - | TGTGCCAGCAGGTCTAGGACAGGGAAGTATGGCTACACCTTC | CASRSRTGKYGYTF
TRBJ1-4 | TRBD1 | TRBV2 | few | TGTGCCAGCAGACCAAGACAGGGTGGAAAACTGTTTTTT | CASRPRQGGKLFF
TRBJ2-4 | - | TRBV9 | - | TGTGCCAGCAGCCCAGGAGGAAAAAACATTCAGTACTTC | CASSPGGKNIQYF
TRBJ2-5 | - | TRBV4-1 | few | TGCGCCAGCAGCCAAGGGCAGGGAGAGACCCAGTACTTC | CASSQGQGETQYF
TRBJ2-3 | - | TRBV19 | - | TGTGCCAGTAGTACCCCTGGCGGGACCGATACGCAGTATTTT | CASSTPGGTDTQYF
TRBJ1-2 | - | TRBV30 | - | TGTGCCTGGAGTGTGGCGGGCGTGGGCAACACCTTC | CAWSVAGVGNTF
TRBJ2-2 | - | TRBV7-9 | large | TGTGCCAGCACATCCCGGGGGAACACCGGGGAGCTGTTTTTT | CASTSRGNTGELFF
TRBJ2-2 | TRBD2 | TRBV7-6 | - | TGTGCCAGCAGCAAGAACCCCCCCGGACTAGCTGCCACCGGGGAGCTGTTTTTT | CASSKNPPGLAATGELFF
TRBJ2-5 | TRBD1 | TRBV24-1 | medium-sized | TGTGCCACCAGTGATGGGGGACAGGCCCAAGAGACCCAGTACTTC | CATSDGGQAQETQYF